This TCR beta chain is from a study of T cell responses to AZD1222 COVID-19 vaccine. Study results and caveats: With dominance at 160-218 and 743-854, vaccine-associated CD4 TCRs spanned spike.

The CDR3 runs 13 residues. Per germline, CDR1 SGHTA and CDR2 FQGNSA. V lost 5 bases to trimming and J lost 3 bases, with 10 bases between them. With regard to this clone: Its antigen remains unidentified.

Clones were sequenced by immunoSEQ multiplex PCR, and TCRdb holds only the in-frame ones, with some missing. The data contain about 72,000 clones, about nine tenths of them singletons. V is TRBV7-2 and J is TRBJ1-2; the D is unclear. The receptor's source is an adult in good health. The material was peripheral blood, obtained on day 0 of AZD1222 vaccination. CDR3 in DNA: TGTGCCAGCAGCCTCGACGGGGACTATGGCTACACCTTC. Amino acid sequence: CASSLDGDYGYTF.